Listed below are T cell receptor beta chains from one sample, sequenced in a study of chemoradiotherapy in HPV16-positive cancers. Libraries were prepared by immunoSEQ multiplex PCR; TCRdb keeps only in-frame clonotypes and omits some of them. The table shows about 5,800 clones, with about 90% occurring only once. The specimen was blood, collected from a patient who underwent chemoradiotherapy. The origin of the receptors is a human donor with HPV-associated anogenital cancer. CDR3s include the opening cysteine and the closing phenylalanine or tryptophan. Fields, in order: V gene, J gene, clone size, D gene, CDR3 protein, CDR3 DNA. D genes are given only for firm matches. Part of the rows lack a size; the others show once, few, many or a class for expanded clones.

V: TRBV7-9; J: TRBJ1-1; size: NA; D: NA; CDR3: CASSFEGGTEAFF; DNA: TGTGCCAGCAGCTTCGAGGGGGGCACTGAAGCTTTCTTT
V: TRBV2; J: TRBJ2-2; size: NA; D: NA; CDR3: CASSIQALNTGELFF; DNA: TGTGCCAGCAGTATACAGGCTCTGAACACCGGGGAGCTGTTTTTT
V: TRBV7-9; J: TRBJ2-4; size: NA; D: NA; CDR3: CASSLVGGTDTKNIQYF; DNA: TGTGCCAGCAGCTTAGTAGGGGGGACAGACACCAAAAACATTCAGTACTTC
V: TRBV19; J: TRBJ2-5; size: NA; D: NA; CDR3: CASSMETGPETQYF; DNA: TGTGCCAGTAGTATGGAAACAGGGCCAGAGACCCAGTACTTC
V: TRBV5-5; J: TRBJ2-1; size: NA; D: TRBD2; CDR3: CASSLVWTSSYNEQFF; DNA: TGTGCCAGCAGCTTGGTATGGACTAGCTCCTACAATGAGCAGTTCTTC
V: TRBV5-1; J: TRBJ2-4; size: NA; D: TRBD1; CDR3: CASSLGGTGGVGIQYF; DNA: TGCGCCAGCAGCTTGGGAGGGACAGGGGGTGTGGGCATTCAGTACTTC
V: TRBV5-1; J: TRBJ1-1; size: NA; D: NA; CDR3: CASSGRGRTEAFF; DNA: TGCGCCAGCAGTGGGCGGGGTCGCACTGAAGCTTTCTTT
V: TRBV9; J: TRBJ2-2; size: NA; D: NA; CDR3: CASSGTGLANTGELFF; DNA: TGTGCCAGCAGCGGTACGGGACTCGCGAACACCGGGGAGCTGTTTTTT
V: TRBV5-4; J: TRBJ2-5; size: NA; D: TRBD2; CDR3: CASSTGLAGEGETQYF; DNA: TGTGCCAGCAGCACGGGACTAGCGGGAGAGGGAGAGACCCAGTACTTC
V: TRBV9; J: TRBJ2-3; size: once; D: TRBD2; CDR3: CASSGLRDYGTDTQYF; DNA: TGTGCCAGCAGCGGACTCCGGGACTACGGCACAGATACGCAGTATTTT
V: TRBV5-5; J: TRBJ2-1; size: NA; D: NA; CDR3: CASSRTGVSYNEQFF; DNA: TGTGCCAGCAGCCGGACGGGGGTTTCCTACAATGAGCAGTTCTTC
V: TRBV6-1; J: TRBJ2-1; size: NA; D: NA; CDR3: CASSEEFKAYNEQFF; DNA: TGTGCCAGCAGTGAGGAGTTTAAAGCCTACAATGAGCAGTTCTTC
V: TRBV4-3; J: TRBJ2-1; size: NA; D: TRBD2; CDR3: CASSQTGTSGGNNEQFF; DNA: TGCGCCAGCAGCCAGACCGGGACTAGCGGGGGAAACAATGAGCAGTTCTTC
V: TRBV14; J: TRBJ2-1; size: once; D: NA; CDR3: CASSQRTGNEQFF; DNA: TGTGCCAGCAGCCAACGGACTGGCAATGAGCAGTTCTTC
V: TRBV30; J: TRBJ1-5; size: once; D: TRBD1; CDR3: CAWDRDGNQPQHF; DNA: TGTGCCTGGGACAGGGATGGCAATCAGCCCCAGCATTTT
V: TRBV21-1; J: TRBJ1-2; size: NA; D: NA; CDR3: CASSKVHREDGYTF; DNA: TGTGCCAGCAGCAAAGTTCACAGGGAGGATGGCTACACCTTC
V: TRBV2; J: TRBJ1-3; size: NA; D: NA; CDR3: CASLQGPGNTIYF; DNA: TGTGCCAGCCTACAGGGCCCGGGAAACACCATATATTTT
V: TRBV5-1; J: TRBJ2-7; size: NA; D: TRBD2; CDR3: CASSWGLAGAGEQYF; DNA: TGCGCCAGCAGCTGGGGACTAGCGGGAGCGGGCGAGCAGTACTTC
V: TRBV5-1; J: TRBJ2-5; size: once; D: NA; CDR3: CASSFTGLTQETQYF; DNA: TGCGCCAGCAGCTTTACTGGACTGACCCAAGAGACCCAGTACTTC
V: TRBV29-1; J: TRBJ2-7; size: NA; D: TRBD1; CDR3: CSVLQGIISEQYF; DNA: TGCAGCGTGTTACAGGGGATTATAAGCGAGCAGTACTTC